This entry lists 3 T cell receptor beta chains sequenced from one sample in a study of blood T cells in healthy people across ages. It was with a sample-barcoded 5' primer and a J-beta primer mix that a second PCR of about 6 to 12 cycles was run. TCRdb ran MiXCR on the 5' RACE reads and lists one entry per CDR3 protein. The sample includes roughly 900,000 distinct CDR3 sequences, around 28% seen only once; the top ten take around 15%. Sequencing input: blood. The receptor source for this set is a woman older than 75 in good health.

The chain couples TRBV29-1 to TRBJ1-2, with D uncertain. The CDR3 contains 15 residues. CDR1 is SQVTM and CDR2 is ANQGSEA in the germline V gene. V was trimmed by 0 bases and J by 4 bases, leaving 15 bases between them. The CDR3 here is CSVEDLEREGYGYTF. The CDR3 DNA follows: TGCAGCGTTGAAGATCTCGAGAGGGAGGGCTATGGCTACACCTTC.

This clonotype has a count of ten or more. The CDR3 nucleotides are TGTGCCAGCAGCCAAGATATGAGGGCCTATGGCTACACCTTC. Protein product: CASSQDMRAYGYTF. V is TRBV4-2 and J is TRBJ1-2, with D hard to call. The V and J ends lost 0 bases and 4 bases respectively, with 9 bases between them. The CDR3 runs to 14 residues. Germline V CDR1 and CDR2: LGHNA, YNFKEQ.

This clonotype was counted at least ten times. Written as DNA, the CDR3 is TGTGCCAGCAGTTACCCTCCCGGGAATACGCAGTATTTT. Its translation is CASSYPPGNTQYF. The J gene is TRBJ2-3, the V gene TRBV6-2 or TRBV6-3; a possible D gene is TRBD2 (5 bases). CDR1 is MNHEY, CDR2 SVGEGT, per germline. The CDR3 is 13 residues long. Trimming pared 2 bases from V and 7 bases from J, leaving 10 bases between.